Listed below are T cell receptor beta chains from one sample, sequenced in a study of blood T cell repertoires in COVID-19. The protocol was immunoSEQ multiplex PCR, while the TCRdb copy is restricted to in-frame clones and leaves out a portion. The sample has about 240,000 clones; more than 75% are singletons. The sequenced sample consisted of peripheral blood. The receptors stem from a woman in her forties who had recovered from COVID-19. Both conserved end residues are part of each CDR3. A D gene is named only where the DNA matches it firmly. Some rows have no size entry. The others give once, few or many, or a class for an expanded clone.

. TRBD2 TRBJ2-1 TRBV5-1 CASSQGLAGVVEQFF TGCGCCAGCAGTCAGGGACTAGCGGGAGTGGTTGAGCAGTTCTTC
. . TRBJ2-3 TRBV28 CASSLWDTTTDTQYF TGTGCCAGCAGTTTATGGGACACCACCACAGATACGCAGTATTTT
. TRBD2 TRBJ2-2 TRBV7-8 CASSSSGVNTGELFF TGTGCCAGCAGCTCTAGCGGGGTGAACACCGGGGAGCTGTTTTTT
. . TRBJ1-6 TRBV19 CASSIQAPWHSPLHF TGTGCCAGTAGTATTCAGGCCCCGTGGCATTCACCCCTCCACTTT
. . TRBJ2-7 TRBV7-6 CASSLARGLPGDEQYF TGTGCCAGCAGCTTAGCGCGGGGACTCCCGGGGGACGAGCAGTACTTC
. . TRBJ1-4 TRBV2 CASSEGTGLGEKLFF TGTGCCAGCAGTGAAGGAACAGGGCTGGGTGAAAAACTGTTTTTT
once . TRBJ1-1 TRBV27 CASSLSRAYTEAFF TGTGCCAGCAGTTTGTCCAGGGCCTACACTGAAGCTTTCTTT
. . TRBJ1-4 TRBV5-1 CASSSGAGNEKLFF TGCGCCAGCAGCTCAGGGGCAGGGAATGAAAAACTGTTTTTT
. . TRBJ2-1 TRBV4-1 CASSHPGGEQFF TGCGCCAGCAGCCATCCAGGTGGAGAGCAGTTCTTC
. . TRBJ2-7 TRBV4-1 CASSQDRWAPTSDEQYF TGCGCCAGCAGCCAAGATCGGTGGGCCCCGACCTCGGACGAGCAGTACTTC
once . TRBJ2-6 TRBV30 CAWKAVGGARSGANVLTF TGTGCCTGGAAGGCCGTGGGGGGGGCCAGATCTGGGGCCAACGTCCTGACTTTC